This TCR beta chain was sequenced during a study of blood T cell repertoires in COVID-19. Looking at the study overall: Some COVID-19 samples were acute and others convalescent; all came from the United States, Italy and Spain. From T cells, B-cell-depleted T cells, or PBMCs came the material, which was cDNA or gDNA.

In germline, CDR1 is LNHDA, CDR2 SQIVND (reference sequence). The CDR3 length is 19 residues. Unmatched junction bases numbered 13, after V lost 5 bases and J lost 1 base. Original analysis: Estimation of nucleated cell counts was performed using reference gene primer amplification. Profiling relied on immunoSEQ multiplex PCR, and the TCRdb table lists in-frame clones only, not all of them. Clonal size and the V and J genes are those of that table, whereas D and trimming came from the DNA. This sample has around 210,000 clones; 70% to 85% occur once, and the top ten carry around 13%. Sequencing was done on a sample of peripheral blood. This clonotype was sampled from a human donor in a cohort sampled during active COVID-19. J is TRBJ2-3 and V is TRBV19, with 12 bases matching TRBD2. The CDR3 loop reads CASSGRRLAGVGGTDTQYF. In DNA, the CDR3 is TGTGCCAGTAGTGGGCGTAGACTAGCGGGAGTTGGAGGCACAGATACGCAGTATTTT.